This TCR beta chain was documented in a study of control samples from healthy donors and cancer patients. Repertoires were generated with immunoSEQ multiplex PCR, while TCRdb's copy carries only in-frame clones and drops some. The sample has about 110,000 clones; 90% are singletons. The germline gives CDR1 SGHKS, CDR2 YYEKEE (reference sequence). The CDR3 has 14 residues. V lost 0 bases and J lost 4, with 8 bases in between. The V and J genes are TRBV5-5 and TRBJ1-5; no clear D. The sample taken for sequencing was blood. This receptor was taken from a human donor in good health. The donor label of this sample is uncertain. The CDR3 reads CASSLDPINQPQHF. CDR3 DNA: TGTGCCAGCAGCTTGGACCCTATTAATCAGCCCCAGCATTTT.